Following are 25 T cell receptor beta chains from one sample sequenced in a study of response to subunit inactivated influenza vaccine. One entry per CDR3 protein, called by TCRdb with MiXCR from the RT-PCR reads. Of about 700,000 distinct CDR3 sequences listed, about 15% were seen once; the top ten hold 11%. The sample in question was PBMCs from blood, obtained 11 to 12 days after vaccination. Every receptor here comes from a man aged 50 or older who received an inactivated influenza vaccine.

This clonotype was counted only a few times. The V and J genes are TRBV5-1 and TRBJ2-5, with D hard to call. The CDR3 runs to 18 residues. The germline V gene has CDR1 SGHRS and CDR2 YFSETQ. Trimming cost V 0 bases and J 5 bases, with 23 bases left between them. The CDR3 DNA is TGCGCCAGCAGCTTGGCCGCTCTGGCGACAAGGGCGGTGGAGACCCAGTACTTC. It is translated as CASSLAALATRAVETQYF. Combining the CDR3 with reference TRBV5-1 and TRBJ2-5 gives the whole variable domain KAGVTQTPRYLIKTRGQQVTLSCSPISGHRSVSWYQQTPGQGLQFLFEYFSETQRNKGNFPGRFSGRQFSNSRSEMNVSTLELGDSALYLCASSLAALATRAVETQYFGPGTRLLVL.

V and J are TRBV6-5 and TRBJ1-2; D is perhaps TRBD1 (5 bases). CDR1 and CDR2 (germline): MNHEY, SVGAGI. V lost 2 bases to trimming and J lost 5 bases, with 15 bases between them. CDR3 size: 15 residues. The DNA of the CDR3 is TGTGCCAGCAGTTACGGGGGACGGACATCATATGGCTACACCTTC. Amino acid sequence: CASSYGGRTSYGYTF.

This clonotype occurred a few times. This CDR3 is CASTLQGGGWEKLFF. CDR3 coding DNA: TGTGCCAGCACCCTTCAAGGTGGAGGTTGGGAAAAACTGTTTTTT. The V gene is TRBV7-2, the J gene TRBJ1-4, with D unclear. Germline V CDR1 and CDR2: SGHTA, FQGNSA. V was shortened by 7 bases and J by 8 bases, with 20 bases between the two germline ends. CDR3 length: 15 residues.

This clonotype has a handful of counts. The genes are TRBV6-2 or TRBV6-3 and TRBJ2-7; 7 bases are shared with TRBD1. V gave up 6 bases and J gave up 9 bases; unmatched junction bases: 5. The CDR3 is 11 residues long. CDR1 is MNHEY and CDR2 is SVGEGT in the germline V gene. DNA for the CDR3: TGTGCCAGCAGCCTGGGACAGTGGCAGTACTTC. Amino acids: CASSLGQWQYF.

The chain couples TRBV12-3 or TRBV12-4 to TRBJ2-5; TRBD1 aligns across 10 bases. Trimming took 5 bases from V and 5 from J; bases not matched to a gene: 8. The CDR3 consists of 15 residues. In DNA form, the CDR3 reads TGTGCCAGCAGTGAGACGACAGGGGGCCGGGAGACCCAGTACTTC. Its translation is CASSETTGGRETQYF.

This clonotype came up a few times. The chain joins TRBV6-5 to TRBJ2-5, with D tentatively TRBD2 (5 bases). The germline V gene encodes CDR1 MNHEY and CDR2 SVGAGI. V lost 11 bases and J lost 3, with 10 bases in between. The CDR3 is made up of 11 amino acids. CDR3 in amino acids: CAVGEKETQYF. CDR3 nucleotides: TGTGCCGTGGGAGAGAAAGAGACCCAGTACTTC.

V is TRBV29-1 and J is TRBJ2-3; D gene ambiguous. Germline assignment: CDR1 SQVTM and CDR2 ANQGSEA. The CDR3 consists of 14 residues. V dropped 1 base and J dropped 6 bases, with 14 bases sitting between them. CDR3 sequence: CSVEAMTSRDTQYF. The CDR3 DNA sequence: TGCAGCGTTGAAGCCATGACCAGTCGGGATACGCAGTATTTT.

This clonotype was detected a few times. The genes are TRBV29-1 and TRBJ2-1, with a weak D call TRBD1 (5 bases). The CDR3 is 11 residues long. Germline V gene sequence: CDR1 SQVTM, CDR2 ANQGSEA. The V end lost 4 bases, the J end lost 9 bases, and 10 bases lay between the germline ends. The CDR3 region has the DNA TGCAGCGTTGGAAGGGGTCTTGAGCAGTTCTTC. Protein product: CSVGRGLEQFF.

The gene calls are TRBV14 and TRBJ2-7; D unresolved. Looked up from germline, CDR1 is SGHDN and CDR2 is FVKESK. Trimming removed 1 base from V and 3 bases from J, with 10 bases in between. The length of the CDR3 is 14 residues. The chain's CDR3 is CASSQANSLYEQYF. The CDR3 nucleotides are TGTGCCAGCAGCCAAGCTAACAGCCTCTACGAGCAGTACTTC.

CDR3 in amino acids: CASSQDLPGTEAFF. The CDR3 bases are TGCGCCAGCAGCCAAGATTTACCAGGCACTGAAGCTTTCTTT. The chain links TRBV4-3 to TRBJ1-1; D gene ambiguous. V was clipped by 0 bases and J by 4 bases, with 9 bases between them. The V gene's germline CDR1 is LGHNA and CDR2 YSLEER. The CDR3 has 14 amino acids.

This chain uses TRBV7-6 with TRBJ2-3, with D possibly matching TRBD1 (6 bases). The CDR3 contains 15 residues. In germline, CDR1 is SGHVS, CDR2 FNYEAQ. Trimming removed 4 bases at V and 1 base at J, with 12 bases between. The CDR3 is CASSSTGLRTDTQYF. CDR3 nucleotides: TGTGCCAGCAGCTCGACAGGTCTTCGCACAGATACGCAGTATTTT.

The chain combines TRBV5-1 with TRBJ2-7; 9 bases agree with TRBD1. V dropped 7 bases and J dropped 1; count of bases not matched to a gene: 9. This CDR3 is 15 amino acids long. Germline CDR1 SGHRS, CDR2 YFSETQ. The CDR3 spells CASRVGTGLSYEQYF. For the CDR3, the DNA is TGCGCCAGCCGAGTCGGGACAGGGCTTTCCTACGAGCAGTACTTC.

This clonotype was seen a few times. The chain links TRBV29-1 to TRBJ2-1, with unresolved D. Germline assignment: CDR1 SQVTM and CDR2 ANQGSEA. Trimming took off 0 bases at V and 0 bases at J, with 9 bases between the two ends. CDR3 length: 15 residues. Written as DNA, the CDR3 is TGCAGCGTTGAAGAGTCAACAAGCTCCTACAATGAGCAGTTCTTC. Its protein is CSVEESTSSYNEQFF.

This clonotype was seen a handful of times. The chain links TRBV7-2 to TRBJ2-5, with D uncertain. The V end was cut by 1 base, the J end by 1 base, with 10 bases between. The length of the CDR3 is 15 residues. Per germline, CDR1 SGHTA and CDR2 FQGNSA. DNA for the CDR3: TGTGCCAGCAGCTTAGGACCCCAGACCCAAGAGACCCAGTACTTC. Translation: CASSLGPQTQETQYF.

This clonotype was observed at least ten times. The chain's CDR3 is CATSDLDGTYTDTQYF. The CDR3 DNA reads TGTGCCACCAGTGACCTGGATGGGACATACACAGATACGCAGTATTTT. The rearrangement links TRBV24-1 to TRBJ2-3; D may be TRBD1 (6 bases). V was clipped by 4 bases and J by 2 bases, with 15 bases between them. The CDR3 has 16 amino acids. Germline lookup yields CDR1 KGHDR and CDR2 SFDVKD.

The CDR3 region is CASSESHAIGNTEAFF. The CDR3 DNA follows: TGCGCCAGCAGCGAGTCCCATGCCATCGGGAACACTGAAGCTTTCTTT. The chain uses TRBV4-3 and TRBJ1-1; D unclear. This CDR3 is built from 16 residues. The germline CDR1 and CDR2 sequences are LGHNA and YSLEER. Between the trimmed V and J ends, which lost 5 bases and 1 base, there was a span of 17 bases.

The rearrangement uses TRBV20-1 and TRBJ2-3, with 13 nucleotides matching TRBD2. Germline trimming cut 6 bases from V and 2 bases from J; bases unmatched to any gene: 11. CDR1 DFQATT and CDR2 SNEGSKA come from the germline V gene (reference sequence). The CDR3 is made up of 17 amino acids. The CDR3 coding sequence is TGCAGTGCGATCGGACTAGCGGGAGTCCCCTACACAGATACGCAGTATTTT. It yields the protein CSAIGLAGVPYTDTQYF.

This clonotype was seen a few times. This chain links TRBV29-1 with TRBJ2-2, with D unresolved. There are 13 residues in the CDR3. The ends were cut back, 7 bases at V and 1 base at J, with 10 bases in the middle. Germline V CDR1 and CDR2: SQVTM, ANQGSEA. CDR3 region: CSGARENTGELFF. CDR3 bases: TGCAGCGGGGCTAGGGAGAACACCGGGGAGCTGTTTTTT.

The table lists this clonotype with a few counts. This chain links TRBV28 with TRBJ1-3; D is uncertain. The germline CDR1 and CDR2 sequences are MDHEN and SYDVKM. CDR3 size: 14 residues. V lost 5 bases and J lost 4, with 12 bases in between. CDR3 bases: TGTGCCAGCAGTGCCCCGGCGGTGGGAAACACCATATATTTT. Its protein product is CASSAPAVGNTIYF.

This clonotype was counted a few times. V usage is TRBV15 and J usage is TRBJ2-1; D perhaps matches TRBD1 (7 bases). The CDR3 has 17 amino acids. V was cut by 4 bases and J by 3 bases, with 19 bases left in between. Looked up from germline, CDR1 is LNHNV and CDR2 is YYDKDF (reference sequence). CDR3 sequence reads: CATSNPRGTVDYNEQFF. Written as DNA, the CDR3 is TGTGCCACCAGCAATCCCCGGGGGACAGTAGACTACAATGAGCAGTTCTTC.

This clonotype was detected only a few times. The genes are TRBV4-1 and TRBJ1-5, with 10 bases lining up with TRBD1. Germline lookup yields CDR1 MGHRA and CDR2 YSYEKL. This CDR3 spans 16 amino acids. Germline trimming cut 4 bases from V and 1 base from J; bases unmatched to any gene: 4. CDR3 region: CASSPGQGISNQPQHF. The CDR3 DNA sequence: TGCGCCAGCAGCCCGGGACAGGGGATAAGCAATCAGCCCCAGCATTTT.

This clonotype appeared a few times. This chain uses TRBV20-1 with TRBJ2-7; D call uncertain. V lost 6 bases and J 10 bases, leaving 16 bases between the germline ends. Looked up from germline, CDR1 is DFQATT and CDR2 is SNEGSKA (reference sequence). This CDR3 region has 11 residues. DNA of the CDR3: TGCAGTGCCCAAGATACTGTGGAACAGTACTTC. Protein sequence: CSAQDTVEQYF.

The chain uses TRBV7-9 and TRBJ2-1, with 7 bases aligning to TRBD2. The CDR3 extends over 12 amino acids. Germline trimming cut 5 bases from V and 7 bases from J; bases unmatched to any gene: 2. Germline CDR1 and CDR2: SEHNR and FQNEAQ (reference sequence). Here the CDR3 reads CASSPRENEQFF. The CDR3 DNA follows: TGTGCCAGCAGCCCGCGGGAGAATGAGCAGTTCTTC. Combining the CDR3 with reference TRBV7-9 and TRBJ2-1 gives the whole variable domain DTGVSQNPRHKITKRGQNVTFRCDPISEHNRLYWYRQTLGQGPEFLTYFQNEAQLEKSRLLSDRFSAERPKGSFSTLEIQRTEQGDSAMYLCASSPRENEQFFGPGTRLTVL.

The chain couples TRBV10-3 to TRBJ2-2; D might be TRBD1 (6 bases). Trimming took off 8 bases at V and 1 base at J, with 14 bases between the two ends. The CDR3 has 15 amino acids. Germline V gene data show CDR1 as ENHRY and CDR2 as SYGVKD. The CDR3 reads CAISQGLGNTGELFF. The CDR3 DNA reads as TGTGCCATCTCGCAGGGGCTAGGGAACACCGGGGAGCTGTTTTTT.

The chain joins TRBV7-2 to TRBJ2-2; D perhaps matches TRBD2 (7 bases). Germline-derived CDR1 and CDR2 are SGHTA and FQGNSA. Trimming took 5 bases from V and 0 from J, leaving 13 bases between them. This CDR3 is 16 amino acids long. The CDR3 loop is CASSTQGGANTGELFF. The CDR3 DNA is TGTGCCAGCAGCACACAGGGAGGGGCGAACACCGGGGAGCTGTTTTTT.